This TCR beta chain comes out of a study of blood T cell repertoires in COVID-19. In the study overall: Both acute and convalescent COVID-19 samples were obtained from the United States, Italy and Spain. The analysed material was cDNA or gDNA that came from T cells, B-cell-depleted T cells, or PBMCs.

Per the study methods: Using reference gene primer amplification, nucleated cell counts were estimated. This table comes from immunoSEQ multiplex PCR, and its TCRdb copy is limited to in-frame clones, with some not included. Clone size and the V and J calls come from that table; the DNA yielded D and trimming. The sample has 150,000 to 200,000 clones, about four fifths seen once. V was pared by 5 bases and J by 6 bases, with 11 bases between. Germline CDR1 reads SGHTA; CDR2 reads FQGNSA. There are 13 residues in the CDR3. This receptor was obtained from a man aged 60-69 years with active or convalescent COVID-19. This rearrangement joins TRBV7-2 to TRBJ1-5, with TRBD1 as a possible D gene (6 bases). The sequencing sample was made of peripheral blood. The CDR3 DNA reads TGTGCCAGCAGCCCACAGGGTTCTCAGCCCCAGCATTTT. It is translated as CASSPQGSQPQHF.